This T cell receptor (beta chain) was profiled in a study of Graves' ophthalmopathy and Graves' hyperthyroidism. Hyperthyroidism patients were newly diagnosed, ill under 2 months, and aged 18 to 65 years. Patients with other autoimmune diseases, uncontrolled infections, pregnancy or lactation were excluded. The ends were cut back, 4 bases at V and 3 bases at J, with 16 bases in the middle. This CDR3 region has 15 residues. Germline values: CDR1 SGHTA, CDR2 FQGNSA. The study amplified TCR beta CDR3 regions using RNA transcripts. HTBI primers primed a first-round RT-PCR, and a second-round multiplex PCR followed. TCRdb re-called the multiplex PCR reads with MiXCR, one entry per CDR3 protein. The sample has 900,000 to 1,200,000 distinct CDR3 sequences, 36% seen once; the top ten hold over 8.5%. Remarks on this clonotype: Its cognate antigen is unknown.

Study-wide findings and caveats: Ophthalmopathy progression cases were predicted by the model with 70% to 71% sensitivity and around 72% specificity. Detection in blood was also observed for most expanded thyroid clonotypes above 0.001 frequency.

The TCR comes from an adult man with Graves' hyperthyroidism. V usage is TRBV7-2 and J usage is TRBJ2-7, with D uncertain. Sequencing was performed on peripheral blood or thyroid tissue (not recorded which). The CDR3 region is CASSSLTGLDYEQYF. CDR3 in DNA: TGTGCCAGCAGCTCACTGACTGGGTTAGACTACGAGCAGTACTTC.